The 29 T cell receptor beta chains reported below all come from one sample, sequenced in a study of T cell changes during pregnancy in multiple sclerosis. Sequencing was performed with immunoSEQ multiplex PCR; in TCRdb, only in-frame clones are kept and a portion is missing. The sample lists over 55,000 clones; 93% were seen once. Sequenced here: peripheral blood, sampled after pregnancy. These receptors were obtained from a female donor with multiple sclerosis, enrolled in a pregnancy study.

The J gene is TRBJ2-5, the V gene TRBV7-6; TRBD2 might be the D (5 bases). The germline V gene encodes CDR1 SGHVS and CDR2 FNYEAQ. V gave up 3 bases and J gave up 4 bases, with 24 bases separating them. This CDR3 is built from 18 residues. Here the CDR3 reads CASSFRAGTPRYGETQYF. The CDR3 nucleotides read TGTGCCAGCAGCTTTAGGGCGGGCACGCCCCGATACGGAGAGACCCAGTACTTC.

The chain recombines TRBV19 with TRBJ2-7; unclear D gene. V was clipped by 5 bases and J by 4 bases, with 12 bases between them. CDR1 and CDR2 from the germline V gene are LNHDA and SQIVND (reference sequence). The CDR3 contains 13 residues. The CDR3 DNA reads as TGTGCCAGTAGTTTCACTGCTTCTTACGAGCAGTACTTC. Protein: CASSFTASYEQYF.

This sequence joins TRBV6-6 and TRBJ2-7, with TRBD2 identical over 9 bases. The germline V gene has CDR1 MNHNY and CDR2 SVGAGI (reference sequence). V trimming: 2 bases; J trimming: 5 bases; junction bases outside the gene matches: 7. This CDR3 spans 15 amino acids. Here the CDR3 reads CASSYGLASGDEQYF. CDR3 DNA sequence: TGTGCCAGCAGTTACGGGTTGGCTAGCGGGGACGAGCAGTACTTC.

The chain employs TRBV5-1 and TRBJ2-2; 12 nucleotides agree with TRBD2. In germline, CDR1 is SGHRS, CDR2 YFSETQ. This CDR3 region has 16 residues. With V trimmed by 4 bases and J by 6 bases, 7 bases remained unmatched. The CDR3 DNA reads TGCGCCAGCAGCCCCCCTAGCGGGAGGGCCTCCGGGGAGCTGTTTTTT. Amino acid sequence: CASSPPSGRASGELFF.

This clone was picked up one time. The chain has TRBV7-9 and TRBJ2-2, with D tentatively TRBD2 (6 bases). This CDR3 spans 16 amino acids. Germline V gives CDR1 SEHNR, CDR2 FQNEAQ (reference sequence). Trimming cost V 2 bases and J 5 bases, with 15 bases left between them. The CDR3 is CASSLKSGVETGELFF. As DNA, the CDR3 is TGTGCCAGCAGCTTAAAGTCGGGAGTCGAGACCGGGGAGCTGTTTTTT.

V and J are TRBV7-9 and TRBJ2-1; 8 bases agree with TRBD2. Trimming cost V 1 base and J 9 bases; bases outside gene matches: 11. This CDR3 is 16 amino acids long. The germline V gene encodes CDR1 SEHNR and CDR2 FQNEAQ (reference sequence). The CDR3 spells CASSLEVGTSVGEQFF. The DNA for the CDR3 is TGTGCCAGCAGCTTAGAGGTCGGGACTAGTGTGGGTGAGCAGTTCTTC.

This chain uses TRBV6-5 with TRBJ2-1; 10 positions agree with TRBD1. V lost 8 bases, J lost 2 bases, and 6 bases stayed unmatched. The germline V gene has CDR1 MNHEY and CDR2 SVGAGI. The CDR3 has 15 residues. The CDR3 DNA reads TGTGCCAGCGGCATCGGACAGGGGGCCTACAATGAGCAGTTCTTC. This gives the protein CASGIGQGAYNEQFF.

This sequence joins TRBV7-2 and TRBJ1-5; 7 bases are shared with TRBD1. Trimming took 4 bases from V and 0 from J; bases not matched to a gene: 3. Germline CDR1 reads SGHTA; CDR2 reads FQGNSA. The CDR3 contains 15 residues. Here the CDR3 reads CASSSQGVSNQPQHF. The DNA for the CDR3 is TGTGCCAGCAGCTCTCAGGGGGTTAGCAATCAGCCCCAGCATTTT.

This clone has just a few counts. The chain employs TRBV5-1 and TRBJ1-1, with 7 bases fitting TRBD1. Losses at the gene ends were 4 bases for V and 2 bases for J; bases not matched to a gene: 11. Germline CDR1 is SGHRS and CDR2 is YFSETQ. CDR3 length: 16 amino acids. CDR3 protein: CASSDQRTGSNTEAFF. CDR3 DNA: TGCGCCAGCAGCGACCAAAGGACAGGCTCCAACACTGAAGCTTTCTTT. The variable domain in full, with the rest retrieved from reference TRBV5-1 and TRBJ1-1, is KAGVTQTPRYLIKTRGQQVTLSCSPISGHRSVSWYQQTPGQGLQFLFEYFSETQRNKGNFPGRFSGRQFSNSRSEMNVSTLELGDSALYLCASSDQRTGSNTEAFFGQGTRLTVV.

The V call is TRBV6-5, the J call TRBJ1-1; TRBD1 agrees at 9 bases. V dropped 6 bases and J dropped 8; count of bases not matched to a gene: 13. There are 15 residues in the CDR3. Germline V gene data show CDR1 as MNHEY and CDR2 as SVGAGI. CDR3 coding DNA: TGTGCCAGCAGCCTGGACAACAGGGGGCCAGGCGAAGCTTTCTTT. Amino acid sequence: CASSLDNRGPGEAFF.

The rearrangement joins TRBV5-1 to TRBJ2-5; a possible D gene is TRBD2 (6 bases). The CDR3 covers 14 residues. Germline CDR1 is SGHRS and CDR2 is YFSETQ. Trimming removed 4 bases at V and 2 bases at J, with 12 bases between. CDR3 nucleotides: TGCGCCAGCAGCACTACTGCGGGGCAAGAGACCCAGTACTTC. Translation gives CASSTTAGQETQYF.

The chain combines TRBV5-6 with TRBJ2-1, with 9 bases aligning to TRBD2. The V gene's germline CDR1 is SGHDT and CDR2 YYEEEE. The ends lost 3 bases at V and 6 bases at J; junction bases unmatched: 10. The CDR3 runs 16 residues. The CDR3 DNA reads TGTGCCAGCAGCTCACCTTTAGCGGGAGCCGCCAATGAGCAGTTCTTC. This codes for CASSSPLAGAANEQFF.

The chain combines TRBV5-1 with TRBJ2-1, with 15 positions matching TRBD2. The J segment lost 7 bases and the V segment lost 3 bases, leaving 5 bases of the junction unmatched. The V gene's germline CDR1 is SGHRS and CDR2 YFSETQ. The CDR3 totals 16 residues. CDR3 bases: TGCGCCAGCAGCTCTACCGGGACTAGCGGGAGGAATGAGCAGTTCTTC. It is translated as CASSSTGTSGRNEQFF.

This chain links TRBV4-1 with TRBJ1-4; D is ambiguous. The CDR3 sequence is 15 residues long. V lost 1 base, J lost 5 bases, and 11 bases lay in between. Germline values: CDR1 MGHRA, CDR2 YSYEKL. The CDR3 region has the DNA TGCGCCAGCAGCCAAGGTTTCACAGTAAATGAAAAACTGTTTTTT. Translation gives CASSQGFTVNEKLFF.

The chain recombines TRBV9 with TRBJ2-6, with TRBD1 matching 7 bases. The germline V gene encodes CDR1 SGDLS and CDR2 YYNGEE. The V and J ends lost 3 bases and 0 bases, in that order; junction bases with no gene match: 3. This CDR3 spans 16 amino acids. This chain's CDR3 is CASSAGQTSGANVLTF. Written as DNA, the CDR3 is TGTGCCAGCAGCGCGGGACAGACCTCTGGGGCCAACGTCCTGACTTTC.

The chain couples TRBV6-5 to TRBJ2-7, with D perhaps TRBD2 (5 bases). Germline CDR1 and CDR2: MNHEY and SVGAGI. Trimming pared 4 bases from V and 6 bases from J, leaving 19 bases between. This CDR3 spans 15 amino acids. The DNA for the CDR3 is TGTGCCAGCAGTTCGCGGGCCTCGGTTGGCTCCGAGCAGTACTTC. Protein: CASSSRASVGSEQYF.

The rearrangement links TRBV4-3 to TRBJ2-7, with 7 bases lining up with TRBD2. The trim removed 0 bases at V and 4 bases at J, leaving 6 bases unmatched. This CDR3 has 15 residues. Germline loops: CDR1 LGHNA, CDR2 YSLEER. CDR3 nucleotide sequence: TGCGCCAGCAGCCAAGATCAGCGGGACGGTTACGAGCAGTACTTC. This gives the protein CASSQDQRDGYEQYF.

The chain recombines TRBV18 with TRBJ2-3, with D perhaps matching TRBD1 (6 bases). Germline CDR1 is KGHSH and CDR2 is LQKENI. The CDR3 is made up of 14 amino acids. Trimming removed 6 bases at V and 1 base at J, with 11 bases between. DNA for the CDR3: TGTGCCAGCTCGGTTCGACAGGGCACAGATACGCAGTATTTT. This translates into CASSVRQGTDTQYF. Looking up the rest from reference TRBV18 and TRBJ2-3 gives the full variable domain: NAGVMQNPRHLVRRRGQEARLRCSPMKGHSHVYWYRQLPEEGLKFMVYLQKENIIDESGMPKERFSAEFPKEGPSILRIQQVVRGDSAAYFCASSVRQGTDTQYFGPGTRLTVL.

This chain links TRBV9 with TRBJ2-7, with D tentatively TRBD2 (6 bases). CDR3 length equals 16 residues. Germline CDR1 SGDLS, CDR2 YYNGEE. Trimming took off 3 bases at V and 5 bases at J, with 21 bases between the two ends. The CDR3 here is CASSAGLNDWLDEQYF. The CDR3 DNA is TGTGCCAGCAGCGCGGGACTCAATGACTGGCTTGACGAGCAGTACTTC.

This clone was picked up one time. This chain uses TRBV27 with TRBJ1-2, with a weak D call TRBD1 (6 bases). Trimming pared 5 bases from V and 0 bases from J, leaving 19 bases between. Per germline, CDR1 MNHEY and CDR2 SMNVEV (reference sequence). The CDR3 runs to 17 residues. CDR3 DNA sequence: TGTGCCAGCAGTCCCTTTCCCTTGGACAGCCCTAACTATGGCTACACCTTC. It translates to CASSPFPLDSPNYGYTF.

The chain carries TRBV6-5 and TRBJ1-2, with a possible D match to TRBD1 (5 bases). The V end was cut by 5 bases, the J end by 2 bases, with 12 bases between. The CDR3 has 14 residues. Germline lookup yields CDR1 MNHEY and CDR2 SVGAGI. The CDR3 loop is CASSRAGFNYGYTF. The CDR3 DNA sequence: TGTGCCAGCAGTCGGGCAGGGTTCAACTATGGCTACACCTTC.

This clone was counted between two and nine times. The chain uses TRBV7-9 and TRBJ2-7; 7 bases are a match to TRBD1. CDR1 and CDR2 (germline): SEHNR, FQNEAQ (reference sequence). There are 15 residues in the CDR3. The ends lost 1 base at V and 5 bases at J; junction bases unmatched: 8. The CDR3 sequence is CASSLDDRALDEQYF. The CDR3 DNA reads TGTGCCAGCAGCTTAGACGACAGGGCCCTCGACGAGCAGTACTTC.

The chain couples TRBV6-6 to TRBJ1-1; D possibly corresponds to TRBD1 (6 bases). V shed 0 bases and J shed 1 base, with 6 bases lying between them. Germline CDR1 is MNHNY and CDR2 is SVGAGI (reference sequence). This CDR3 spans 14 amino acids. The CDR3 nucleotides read TGTGCCAGCAGTTACTCGACAGGGAACACTGAAGCTTTCTTT. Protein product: CASSYSTGNTEAFF.

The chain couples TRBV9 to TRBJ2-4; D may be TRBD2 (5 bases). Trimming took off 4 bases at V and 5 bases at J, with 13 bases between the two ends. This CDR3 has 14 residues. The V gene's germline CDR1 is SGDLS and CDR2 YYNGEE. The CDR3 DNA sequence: TGTGCCAGCAGCCCTAGCATAGGTCAAAACATTCAGTACTTC. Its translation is CASSPSIGQNIQYF.

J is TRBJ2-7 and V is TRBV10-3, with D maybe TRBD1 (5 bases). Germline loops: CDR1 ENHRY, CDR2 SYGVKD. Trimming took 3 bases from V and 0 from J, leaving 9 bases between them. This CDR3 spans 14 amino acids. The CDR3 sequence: CAISEVGASYEQYF. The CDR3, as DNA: TGTGCCATCAGTGAAGTAGGGGCCTCCTACGAGCAGTACTTC.

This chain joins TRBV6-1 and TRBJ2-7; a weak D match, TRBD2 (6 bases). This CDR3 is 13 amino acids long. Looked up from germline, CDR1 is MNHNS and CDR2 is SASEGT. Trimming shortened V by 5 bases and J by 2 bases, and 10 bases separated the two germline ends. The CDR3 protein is CASSWEAAYEQYF. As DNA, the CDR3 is TGTGCCAGCAGTTGGGAGGCCGCCTACGAGCAGTACTTC.

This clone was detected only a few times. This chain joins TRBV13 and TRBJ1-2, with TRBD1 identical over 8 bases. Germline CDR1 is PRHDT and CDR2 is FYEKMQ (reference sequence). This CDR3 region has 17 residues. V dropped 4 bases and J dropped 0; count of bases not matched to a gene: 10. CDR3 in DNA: TGTGCCAGCAGCTGGGGGTCAGGGGGCCTTTCTAACTATGGCTACACCTTC. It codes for CASSWGSGGLSNYGYTF. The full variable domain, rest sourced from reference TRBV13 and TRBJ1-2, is AAGVIQSPRHLIKEKRETATLKCYPIPRHDTVYWYQQGPGQDPQFLISFYEKMQSDKGSIPDRFSAQQFSDYHSELNMSSLELGDSALYFCASSWGSGGLSNYGYTFGSGTRLTVV.

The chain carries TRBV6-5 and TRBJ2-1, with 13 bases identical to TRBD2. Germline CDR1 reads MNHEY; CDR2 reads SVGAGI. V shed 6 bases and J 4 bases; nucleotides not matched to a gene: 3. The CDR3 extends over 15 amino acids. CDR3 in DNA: TGTGCCAGCAGCCAGACTAGCGGGAGGTACAATGAGCAGTTCTTC. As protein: CASSQTSGRYNEQFF.

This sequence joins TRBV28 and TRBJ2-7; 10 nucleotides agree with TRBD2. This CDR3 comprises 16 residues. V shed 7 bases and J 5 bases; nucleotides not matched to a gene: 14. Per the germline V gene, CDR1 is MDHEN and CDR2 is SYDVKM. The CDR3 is CASNSLASGRIHEQYF. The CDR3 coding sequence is TGTGCCAGCAATTCCCTGGCTAGCGGGAGAATCCACGAGCAGTACTTC.